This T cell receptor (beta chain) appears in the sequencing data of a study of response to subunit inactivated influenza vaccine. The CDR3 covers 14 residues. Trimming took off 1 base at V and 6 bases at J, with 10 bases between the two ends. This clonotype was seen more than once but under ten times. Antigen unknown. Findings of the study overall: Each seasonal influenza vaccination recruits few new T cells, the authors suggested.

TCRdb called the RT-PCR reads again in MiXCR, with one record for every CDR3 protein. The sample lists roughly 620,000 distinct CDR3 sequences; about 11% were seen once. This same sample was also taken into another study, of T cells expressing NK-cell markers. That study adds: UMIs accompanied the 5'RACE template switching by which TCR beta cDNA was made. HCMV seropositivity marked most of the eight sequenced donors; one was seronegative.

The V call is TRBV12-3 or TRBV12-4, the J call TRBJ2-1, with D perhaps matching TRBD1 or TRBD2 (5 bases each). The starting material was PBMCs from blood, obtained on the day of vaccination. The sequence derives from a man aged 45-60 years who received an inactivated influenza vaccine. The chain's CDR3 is CASSLEARGNEQFF. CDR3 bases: TGTGCCAGCAGTTTAGAGGCGAGGGGCAATGAGCAGTTCTTC.